This entry is about one TCR beta chain. The data derive from a study of early T cells in non-severe SARS-CoV-2 infection. Per the germline V gene, CDR1 is SGHTA and CDR2 is FQGNSA. V was cut by 1 base and J by 4 bases, with 10 bases left in between. There are 14 residues in the CDR3. TCRdb fed the 5' RACE reads into MiXCR, producing one record per CDR3 protein. The data hold roughly 75,000 distinct CDR3 sequences, with approximately 10% observed a single time. This receptor was obtained from an adult who was a healthcare worker with PCR-confirmed SARS-CoV-2 infection or an uninfected control (not recorded which). The sample taken for sequencing was whole blood. This chain uses TRBV7-2 with TRBJ2-5; D unclear. The CDR3 DNA reads TGTGCCAGCAGCTTAGACGGTAGTGCAGAGACCCAGTACTTC. Translated: CASSLDGSAETQYF.